The following is a T cell receptor beta chain sequence with its context. The target antigen is unknown. Repertoires were generated with immunoSEQ multiplex PCR, while TCRdb's copy carries only in-frame clones and drops some. This sample has 200,000 to 300,000 clones, with 90% found just once. The data were taken from a study of cytomegalovirus exposure and HLA in healthy donors. V was trimmed by 6 bases and J by 6 bases, leaving 12 bases between them. This CDR3 spans 12 amino acids. Germline CDR1 reads MNHNS; CDR2 reads SASEGT. Study-level points and caveats: Rare sequences made up most TCRs, while some public TCRs were found in many donors. A later analysis found first-cohort TCR clusters tended to co-occur in the 90 to 150 validation repertoires. With high specificity and sensitivity, the classifier reportedly diagnosed cytomegalovirus status.

The chain carries TRBV6-1 and TRBJ2-7; D is unclear. Sequenced material: PBMCs. The sequence derives from a woman between 25 and 40 years old in good health and CMV-seronegative. DNA for the CDR3: TGTGCCAGCAGGAGTGGGGTTGGCGAGCAGTACTTC. Residues: CASRSGVGEQYF.